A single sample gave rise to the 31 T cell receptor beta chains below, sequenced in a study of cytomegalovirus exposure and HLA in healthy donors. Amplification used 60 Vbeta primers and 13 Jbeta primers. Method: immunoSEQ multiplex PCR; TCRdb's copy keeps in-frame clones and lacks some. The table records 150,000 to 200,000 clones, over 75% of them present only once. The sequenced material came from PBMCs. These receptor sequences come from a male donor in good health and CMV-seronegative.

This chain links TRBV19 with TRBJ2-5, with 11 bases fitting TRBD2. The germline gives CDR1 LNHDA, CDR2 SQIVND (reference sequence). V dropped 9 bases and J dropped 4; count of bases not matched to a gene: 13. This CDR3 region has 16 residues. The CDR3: CASNTYSGGAGETQYF. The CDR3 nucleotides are TGTGCCAGCAACACATATAGCGGGGGGGCCGGAGAGACCCAGTACTTC.

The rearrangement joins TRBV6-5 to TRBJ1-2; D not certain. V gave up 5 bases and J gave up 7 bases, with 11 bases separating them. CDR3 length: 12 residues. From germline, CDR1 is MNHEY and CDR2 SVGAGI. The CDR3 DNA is TGTGCCAGCAGTGACCGTCTAGTTGGCTACACCTTC. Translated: CASSDRLVGYTF.

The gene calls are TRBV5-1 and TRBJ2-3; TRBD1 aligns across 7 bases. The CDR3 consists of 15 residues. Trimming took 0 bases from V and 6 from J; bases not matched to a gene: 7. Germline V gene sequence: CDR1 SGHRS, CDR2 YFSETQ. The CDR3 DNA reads TGCGCCAGCAGCTTGGCGGGACAGCACTCGGATACGCAGTATTTT. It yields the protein CASSLAGQHSDTQYF.

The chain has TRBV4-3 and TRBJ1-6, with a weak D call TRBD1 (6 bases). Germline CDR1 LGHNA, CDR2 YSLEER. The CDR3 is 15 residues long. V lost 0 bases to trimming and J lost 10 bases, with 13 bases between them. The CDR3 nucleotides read TGCGCCAGCAGCCAAGACGGGACAAAGGGGTCACCCCTCCACTTT. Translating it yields CASSQDGTKGSPLHF.

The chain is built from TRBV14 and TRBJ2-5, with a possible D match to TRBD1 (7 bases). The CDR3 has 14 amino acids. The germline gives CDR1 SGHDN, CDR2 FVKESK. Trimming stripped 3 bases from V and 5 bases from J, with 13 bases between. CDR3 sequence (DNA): TGTGCCAGCAGCCATGTCAGGGGGAGGGAGACCCAGTACTTC. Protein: CASSHVRGRETQYF.

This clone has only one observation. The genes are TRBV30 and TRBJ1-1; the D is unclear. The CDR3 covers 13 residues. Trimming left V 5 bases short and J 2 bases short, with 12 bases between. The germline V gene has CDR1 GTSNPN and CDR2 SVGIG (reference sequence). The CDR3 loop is CAWDPGRNTEAFF. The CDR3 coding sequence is TGTGCCTGGGACCCCGGGAGAAACACTGAAGCTTTCTTT. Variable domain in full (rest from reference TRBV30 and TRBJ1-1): SQTIHQWPATLVQPVGSPLSLECTVEGTSNPNLYWYRQAAGRGLQLLFYSVGIGQISSEVPQNLSASRPQDRQFILSSKKLLLSDSGFYLCAWDPGRNTEAFFGQGTRLTVV.

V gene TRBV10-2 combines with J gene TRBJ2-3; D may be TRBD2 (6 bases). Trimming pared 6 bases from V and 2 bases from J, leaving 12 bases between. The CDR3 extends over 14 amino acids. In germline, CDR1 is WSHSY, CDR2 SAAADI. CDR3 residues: CASRKGGNTDTQYF. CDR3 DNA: TGCGCCAGCAGAAAAGGCGGGAACACAGATACGCAGTATTTT.

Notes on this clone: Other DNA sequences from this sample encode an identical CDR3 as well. CDR3 sequence: CASSPDRGTEAFF. The CDR3 nucleotides are TGCGCCAGCAGCCCGGATAGGGGCACTGAAGCTTTCTTT. V is TRBV5-1 and J is TRBJ1-1, with D perhaps TRBD1 (5 bases). V was clipped by 4 bases and J by 4 bases, with 11 bases between them. The CDR3 is made up of 13 amino acids. Germline V gene lookup returns CDR1 SGHRS and CDR2 YFSETQ.

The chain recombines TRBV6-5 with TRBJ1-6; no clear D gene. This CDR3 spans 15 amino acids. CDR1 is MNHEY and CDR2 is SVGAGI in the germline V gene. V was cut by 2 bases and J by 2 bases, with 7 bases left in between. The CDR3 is CASSYGRPYNSPLHF. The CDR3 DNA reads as TGTGCCAGCAGTTACGGGAGGCCCTATAATTCACCCCTCCACTTT.

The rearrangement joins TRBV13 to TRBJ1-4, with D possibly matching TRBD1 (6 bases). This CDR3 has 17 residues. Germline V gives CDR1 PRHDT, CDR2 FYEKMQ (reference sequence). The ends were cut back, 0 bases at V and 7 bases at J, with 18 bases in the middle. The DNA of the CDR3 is TGTGCCAGCAGCTTAGGGATCGGGGGCGGCGGGGGTGAAAAACTGTTTTTT. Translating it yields CASSLGIGGGGGEKLFF.

The chain's CDR3 is CASSIFTGFRGGELFF. The DNA of the CDR3 is TGTGCCAGTAGTATATTTACAGGGTTTCGGGGCGGGGAGCTGTTTTTT. The chain combines TRBV19 with TRBJ2-2, with a possible D match to TRBD1 (6 bases). Germline CDR1 is LNHDA and CDR2 is SQIVND (reference sequence). V was shortened by 2 bases and J by 7 bases, with 17 bases between the two germline ends. The CDR3 extends over 16 amino acids.

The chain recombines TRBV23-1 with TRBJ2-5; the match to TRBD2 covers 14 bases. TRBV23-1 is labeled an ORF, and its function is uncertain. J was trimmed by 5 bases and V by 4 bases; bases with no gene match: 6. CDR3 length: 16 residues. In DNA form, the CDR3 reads TGCGCCAGCAGTCCCCCGGGACTAGCGGGGGCGGAGACCCAGTACTTC. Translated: CASSPPGLAGAETQYF.

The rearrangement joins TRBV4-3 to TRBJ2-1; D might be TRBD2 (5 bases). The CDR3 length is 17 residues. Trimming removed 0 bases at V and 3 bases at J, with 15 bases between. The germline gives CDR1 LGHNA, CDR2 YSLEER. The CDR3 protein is CASSQDPRPRDYNEQFF. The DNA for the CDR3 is TGCGCCAGCAGCCAAGATCCGAGGCCCCGGGACTACAATGAGCAGTTCTTC.

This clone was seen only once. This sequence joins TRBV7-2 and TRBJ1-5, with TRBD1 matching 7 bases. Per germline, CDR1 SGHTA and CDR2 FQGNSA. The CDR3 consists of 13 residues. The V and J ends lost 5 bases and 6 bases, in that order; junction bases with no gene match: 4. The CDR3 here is CASSRQGSQPQHF. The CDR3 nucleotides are TGTGCCAGCAGCCGACAGGGAAGTCAGCCCCAGCATTTT.

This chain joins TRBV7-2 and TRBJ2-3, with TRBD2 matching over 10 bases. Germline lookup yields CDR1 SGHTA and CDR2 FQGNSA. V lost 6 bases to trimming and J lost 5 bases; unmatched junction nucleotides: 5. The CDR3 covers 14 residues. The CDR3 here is CASRSGGAGDTQYF. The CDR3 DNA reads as TGTGCCAGCAGGAGCGGGGGGGCCGGAGATACGCAGTATTTT.

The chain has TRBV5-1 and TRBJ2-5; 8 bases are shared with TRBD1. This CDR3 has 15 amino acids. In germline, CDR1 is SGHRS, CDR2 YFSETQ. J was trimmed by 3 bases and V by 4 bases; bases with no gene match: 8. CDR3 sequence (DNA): TGCGCCAGCAGCAGGAGGACAGGGTGGGAAGAGACCCAGTACTTC. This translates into CASSRRTGWEETQYF.

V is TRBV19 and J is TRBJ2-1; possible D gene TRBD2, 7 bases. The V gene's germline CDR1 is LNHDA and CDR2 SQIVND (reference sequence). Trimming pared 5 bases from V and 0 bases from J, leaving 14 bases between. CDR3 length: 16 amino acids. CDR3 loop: CASSGGGGGSYNEQFF. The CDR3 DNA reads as TGTGCCAGTAGTGGCGGAGGGGGGGGCTCCTACAATGAGCAGTTCTTC.

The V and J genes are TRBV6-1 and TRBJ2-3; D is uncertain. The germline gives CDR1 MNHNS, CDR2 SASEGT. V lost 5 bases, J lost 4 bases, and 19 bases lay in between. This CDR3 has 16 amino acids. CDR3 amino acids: CASSQEQSHYADTQYF. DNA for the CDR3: TGTGCCAGCAGTCAAGAACAGTCCCATTATGCAGATACGCAGTATTTT.

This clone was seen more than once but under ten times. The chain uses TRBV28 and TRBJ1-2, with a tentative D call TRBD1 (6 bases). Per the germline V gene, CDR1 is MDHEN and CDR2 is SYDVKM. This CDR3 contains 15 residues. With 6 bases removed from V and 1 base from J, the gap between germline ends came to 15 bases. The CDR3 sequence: CASRPGVIRNYGYTF. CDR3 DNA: TGTGCCAGCAGACCAGGGGTTATCCGTAACTATGGCTACACCTTC.

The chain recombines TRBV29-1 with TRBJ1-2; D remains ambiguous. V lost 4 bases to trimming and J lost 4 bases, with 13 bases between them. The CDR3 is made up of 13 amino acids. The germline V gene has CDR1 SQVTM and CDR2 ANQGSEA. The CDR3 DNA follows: TGCAGCGTTGTAAAAGAGAGCGGCTATGGCTACACCTTC. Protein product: CSVVKESGYGYTF. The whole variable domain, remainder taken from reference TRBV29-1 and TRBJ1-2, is SAVISQKPSRDICQRGTSLTIQCQVDSQVTMMFWYRQQPGQSLTLIATANQGSEATYESGFVIDKFPISRPNLTFSTLTVSNMSPEDSSIYLCSVVKESGYGYTFGSGTRLTVV.

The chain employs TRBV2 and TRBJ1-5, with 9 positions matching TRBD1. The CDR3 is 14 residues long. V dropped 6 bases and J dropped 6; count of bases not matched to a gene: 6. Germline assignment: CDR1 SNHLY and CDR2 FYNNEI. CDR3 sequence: CASRERTGAQPQHF. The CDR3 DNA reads TGTGCCAGCAGAGAAAGGACAGGGGCTCAGCCCCAGCATTTT.

CDR3 coding DNA: TGCGCCAGCAGCCAAGAGGGAAGACCTATTGAGACAGAGAAAAACTATGGCTACACCTTC. This encodes CASSQEGRPIETEKNYGYTF. V and J are TRBV4-3 and TRBJ1-2; D may be TRBD1 (5 bases). This CDR3 contains 20 residues. Germline loops: CDR1 LGHNA, CDR2 YSLEER. Trimming cost V 0 bases and J 2 bases, with 25 bases left between them.

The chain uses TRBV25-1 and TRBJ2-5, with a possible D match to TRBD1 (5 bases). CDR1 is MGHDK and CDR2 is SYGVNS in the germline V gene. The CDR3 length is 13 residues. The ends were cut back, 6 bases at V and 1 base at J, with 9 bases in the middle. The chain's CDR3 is CASRTDRQETQYF. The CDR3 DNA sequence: TGTGCCAGCAGGACAGACCGCCAAGAGACCCAGTACTTC.

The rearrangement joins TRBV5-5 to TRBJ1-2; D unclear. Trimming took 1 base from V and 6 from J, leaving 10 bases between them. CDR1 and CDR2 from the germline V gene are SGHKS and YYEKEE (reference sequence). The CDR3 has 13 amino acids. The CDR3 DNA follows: TGTGCCAGCAGCTTGTTTGAGGGTAATGGCTACACCTTC. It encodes CASSLFEGNGYTF.

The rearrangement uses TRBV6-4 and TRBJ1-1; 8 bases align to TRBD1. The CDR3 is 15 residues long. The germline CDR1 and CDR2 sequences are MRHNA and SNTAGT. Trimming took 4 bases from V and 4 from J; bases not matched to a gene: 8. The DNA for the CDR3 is TGTGCCAGCAGTGCTTCCGGACAGGGCTCCACTGAAGCTTTCTTT. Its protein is CASSASGQGSTEAFF.

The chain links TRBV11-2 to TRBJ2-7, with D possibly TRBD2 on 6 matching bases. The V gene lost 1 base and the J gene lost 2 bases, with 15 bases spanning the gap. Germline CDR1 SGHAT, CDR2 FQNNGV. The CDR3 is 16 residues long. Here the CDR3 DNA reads TGTGCCAGCAGCTTAGCTACCCAGGGAGGCCCCTACGAGCAGTACTTC. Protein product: CASSLATQGGPYEQYF. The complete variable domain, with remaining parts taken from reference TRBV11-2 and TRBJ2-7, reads EAGVAQSPRYKIIEKRQSVAFWCNPISGHATLYWYQQILGQGPKLLIQFQNNGVVDDSQLPKDRFSAERLKGVDSTLKIQPAKLEDSAVYLCASSLATQGGPYEQYFGPGTRLTVT.

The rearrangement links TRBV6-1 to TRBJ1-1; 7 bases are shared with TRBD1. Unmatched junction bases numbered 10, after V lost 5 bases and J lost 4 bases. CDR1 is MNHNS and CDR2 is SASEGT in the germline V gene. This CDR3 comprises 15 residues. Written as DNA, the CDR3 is TGTGCCAGCAGTCCGTCGACAGGGACCTCCACTGAAGCTTTCTTT. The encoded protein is CASSPSTGTSTEAFF.

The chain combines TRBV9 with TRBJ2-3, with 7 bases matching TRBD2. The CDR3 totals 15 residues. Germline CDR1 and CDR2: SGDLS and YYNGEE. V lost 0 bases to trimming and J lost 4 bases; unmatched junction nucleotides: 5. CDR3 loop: CASSVDASGPDTQYF. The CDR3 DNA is TGTGCCAGCAGCGTAGACGCTAGCGGCCCAGATACGCAGTATTTT.

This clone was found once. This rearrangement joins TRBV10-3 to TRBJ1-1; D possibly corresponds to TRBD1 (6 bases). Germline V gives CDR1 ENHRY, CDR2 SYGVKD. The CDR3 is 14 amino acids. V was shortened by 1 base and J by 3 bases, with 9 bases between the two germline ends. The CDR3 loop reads CAISEYAGDTEAFF. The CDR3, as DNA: TGTGCCATCAGTGAGTATGCAGGGGACACTGAAGCTTTCTTT.

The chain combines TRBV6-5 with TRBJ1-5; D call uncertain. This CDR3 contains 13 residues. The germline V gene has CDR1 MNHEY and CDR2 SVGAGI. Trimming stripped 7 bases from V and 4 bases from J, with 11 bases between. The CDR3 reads CASIGRSNQPQHF. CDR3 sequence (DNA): TGTGCCAGCATTGGCAGGTCGAATCAGCCCCAGCATTTT.

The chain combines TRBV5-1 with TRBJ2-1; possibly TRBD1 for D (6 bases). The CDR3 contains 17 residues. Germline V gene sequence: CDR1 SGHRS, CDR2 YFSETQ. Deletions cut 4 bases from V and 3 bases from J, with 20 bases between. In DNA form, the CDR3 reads TGCGCCAGCAGCCGCAATCCGACAGGAGACAACTACAATGAGCAGTTCTTC. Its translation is CASSRNPTGDNYNEQFF.